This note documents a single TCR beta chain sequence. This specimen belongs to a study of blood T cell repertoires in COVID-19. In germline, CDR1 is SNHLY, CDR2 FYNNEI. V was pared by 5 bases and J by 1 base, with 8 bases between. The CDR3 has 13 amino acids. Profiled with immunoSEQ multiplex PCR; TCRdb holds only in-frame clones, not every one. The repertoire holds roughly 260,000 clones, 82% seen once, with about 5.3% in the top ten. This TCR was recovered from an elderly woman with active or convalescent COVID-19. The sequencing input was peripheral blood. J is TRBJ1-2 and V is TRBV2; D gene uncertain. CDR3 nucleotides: TGTGCCAGCAGTATGGACTTTAACTATGGCTACACCTTC. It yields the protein CASSMDFNYGYTF.